The rows below give T cell receptor beta chains drawn from one sample of a study of T cell responses to AZD1222 COVID-19 vaccine. This table comes from immunoSEQ multiplex PCR, and its TCRdb copy is limited to in-frame clones, with some not included. The sample lists over 150,000 clones, 88% occurring once. Specimen: peripheral blood, collected on day 0 of AZD1222 vaccination. The source of these receptors is an adult in good health. The CDR3 runs from the conserved cysteine through the conserved F or W. The D gene is left open where the match is weak. Clone size, where shown, is once, few, many, or a class for clones that have expanded.

d_gene	v_gene	j_gene	abundance	CDR3aa	CDR3nt
TRBD2	TRBV5-1	TRBJ2-1	few	CASSLAGVDEQFF	TGCGCCAGCAGCTTAGCGGGAGTGGATGAGCAGTTCTTC
NA	TRBV30	TRBJ1-3	NA	CAWSVQGGNTIYF	TGTGCCTGGAGTGTACAGGGAGGAAACACCATATATTTT
NA	TRBV18	TRBJ2-7	NA	CASCFTPYEQYF	TGTGCCAGCTGTTTTACCCCCTACGAGCAGTACTTC
TRBD1	TRBV15	TRBJ1-2	NA	CATSRDQGAYGYTF	TGTGCCACCAGCAGAGATCAGGGGGCGTATGGCTACACCTTC
TRBD1	TRBV7-2	TRBJ2-2	NA	CASTGQLNTGELFF	TGTGCCAGCACGGGACAGTTGAACACCGGGGAGCTGTTTTTT
NA	TRBV11-2	TRBJ2-7	NA	CASSSTGTATAEYF	TGTGCCAGCAGCTCCACCGGGACGGCTACAGCGGAGTACTTC
TRBD2	TRBV14	TRBJ2-1	NA	CASSPDLAGGVVDEQFF	TGTGCCAGCAGCCCAGATTTAGCGGGAGGGGTTGTAGATGAGCAGTTCTTC
NA	TRBV28	TRBJ1-1	NA	CASSTWTGLNTEAFF	TGTGCCAGCAGTACCTGGACGGGACTGAACACTGAAGCTTTCTTT
TRBD1	TRBV6-5	TRBJ1-2	NA	CASTGQENGYTF	TGTGCCAGCACCGGACAGGAAAATGGCTACACCTTC
TRBD1	TRBV2	TRBJ1-1	NA	CASAGTGETEAFF	TGTGCCAGCGCCGGGACAGGGGAAACTGAAGCTTTCTTT
TRBD2	TRBV5-4	TRBJ2-7	NA	CASSLVSLAGVPYEQYF	TGTGCCAGCAGCTTGGTGAGTCTAGCGGGAGTCCCTTACGAGCAGTACTTC
NA	TRBV9	TRBJ2-1	NA	CASSVNAQPFYNEQFF	TGTGCCAGCAGCGTTAATGCCCAGCCCTTTTACAATGAGCAGTTCTTC
TRBD1	TRBV28	TRBJ1-2	NA	CASRTPGTGKETF	TGTGCCAGCAGGACCCCCGGGACAGGGAAGGAGACCTTC
NA	TRBV28	TRBJ1-1	NA	CASSFKDLINTEAFF	TGTGCCAGCAGTTTCAAGGATCTCATAAACACTGAAGCTTTCTTT
NA	TRBV14	TRBJ1-5	NA	CASSRAGQIQPQHF	TGTGCCAGCAGCCGAGCCGGACAGATCCAGCCCCAGCATTTT
TRBD1	TRBV6-5	TRBJ1-6	once	CASRPGQGNRSPLHF	TGTGCCAGCAGGCCCGGACAGGGTAATCGATCACCCCTCCACTTT
NA	TRBV30	TRBJ1-5	NA	CAGNGGSGQPQHF	TGTGCCGGTAACGGGGGTTCGGGCCAGCCCCAGCATTTT
NA	TRBV5-6	TRBJ1-4	once	CASSFRSGANEKLFF	TGTGCCAGCAGCTTCCGATCGGGCGCCAATGAAAAACTGTTTTTT
NA	TRBV7-9	TRBJ1-3	NA	CASSFGTGPGNTIYF	TGTGCCAGCAGCTTCGGGACGGGACCAGGAAACACCATATATTTT
NA	TRBV29-1	TRBJ2-1	NA	CSVQPEYNEQFF	TGCAGCGTGCAACCCGAGTACAATGAGCAGTTCTTC
NA	TRBV29-1	TRBJ1-1	NA	CSVLRGAEAFF	TGCAGCGTTCTGAGGGGCGCTGAAGCTTTCTTT
NA	TRBV30	TRBJ1-2	NA	CAWSELDLATF	TGTGCCTGGAGTGAATTGGACCTGGCCACCTTC
NA	TRBV7-9	TRBJ2-1	NA	CASSLSGAKAYNEQFF	TGTGCCAGCAGCTTAAGTGGGGCTAAGGCCTACAATGAGCAGTTCTTC
TRBD2	TRBV11-2	TRBJ2-1	NA	CASRTVRGVSYNEQFF	TGTGCCAGCAGGACAGTCCGGGGGGTCTCCTACAATGAGCAGTTCTTC
NA	TRBV5-4	TRBJ1-2	NA	CASSSNYGYTF	TGTGCCAGCAGTTCTAACTATGGCTACACCTTC
TRBD1	TRBV10-3	TRBJ1-2	NA	CAISAGGDYGYTF	TGTGCCATCAGTGCAGGGGGCGACTATGGCTACACCTTC
NA	TRBV4-3	TRBJ2-7	NA	CASSQDDTASYEQYF	TGCGCCAGCAGCCAAGATGATACAGCCTCCTACGAGCAGTACTTC
NA	TRBV2	TRBJ1-5	NA	CASQYRVGSQPQHF	TGTGCCAGCCAATACAGGGTCGGGAGCCAGCCCCAGCATTTT